This paragraph reports one T cell receptor beta chain. Its specificity is unknown. It was into CD45RA+ naive and CD45RA-negative memory subsets that the CD4+ cells were split. This sample was included in a study of shared clonotypes between healthy human individuals. Study-level background: Each donor had three CD4 naive, three CD4 memory, two CD8 naive and one CD8 memory plate.

The assay was immunoSEQ multiplex PCR, and TCRdb's table has in-frame clones only and misses some. The sample has some 2,000,000 clones, approximately 95% seen once. Deletions cut 1 base from V and 1 base from J, with 13 bases between. From germline, CDR1 is LGHNA and CDR2 YSLEER. This CDR3 has 16 amino acids. Study results and limitations: Estimated clonotype richness was generally higher in naive than memory subsets. When compared with the clonotypes that were shared by all four sorted-subset donors, the non-shared clonotypes turned out to have lower generation probabilities.

Sequenced sample: naive CD4+ T cells sorted from blood. Subset here: CD45RA+ positively selected. The sequence was obtained from a man between 18 and 35 years old in good health. The rearrangement uses TRBV4-3 and TRBJ2-5; no clear D gene. In DNA, the CDR3 is TGCGCCAGCAGCCAAGGAATGGTCCCTTCCCAAGAGACCCAGTACTTC. Translating gives CASSQGMVPSQETQYF.